This entry concerns a single TCR beta chain. It lacks a known antigen. Base qualities are not provided; no much larger clone lies one nucleotide away. cDNA was synthesized by template-switch 5'RACE using a primer carrying a 10-nucleotide random unique molecular identifier by which each TCR transcript was tagged. Every sequencing run covered 15-18 subjects and yielded more than 160 million TCR-beta sequences. The RNeasy kit was used to extract total RNA. The KAPA Real-time Library Amplification kit was used to amplify TCR-beta VDJ regions with primers for the TCR constant region and the 5'RACE anchor. Sample indexes and Illumina adaptors were added in a first PCR, after which library yield was increased in a second PCR. After Ampure bead purification, the roughly 650 bp TCR product was size-selected on a 2% E-gel SizeSelection system. Before pooling, libraries had their quality checked on a Bioanalyzer, their concentration measured with Qubit, and their quantity determined with the Kapa Library Quantification kit. An Illumina HiSeq 2500 sequenced the libraries paired-end 2 x 150 bp. To increase sequence diversity, roughly 24-30% phiX was spiked into each library pool. Turning to the authors' computational methods: Quality-filtered reads were processed with the UMI-based MiGEC pipeline, and over 85% of raw TCR sequences were removed by the MiGEC pipeline during error correction. VDJ genes were aligned to IMGT germline references, and clonotypes were defined by unique CDR3 amino acid sequence plus V-J genes. Clonal expansion, Shannon diversity, and CDR3 relatedness (CalcPairwiseDistances, ClusterSamples) were evaluated with VDJtools, and phylogenetic trees were built with CLCbio workbench. A clone was classed as expanded if it had 8 or more unique UMIs, a cutoff based on coefficient-of-variation modelling across technical triplicates. TCRdb's own reprocessing of the public reads used fastp at Q25 and MiXCR and kept productive beta chains. Duplicate CDR3 protein sequences are folded into a single record with the most common DNA and genes. The V and J calls follow TCRdb's processing rather than the paper's. The sample table lists fewer than 75,000 distinct CDR3 sequences, nearly 3.5% of them with a count of one. About 3.5% of the sample is in the top ten clones.

The CDR3 sequence holds 12 residues, the cysteine and phenylalanine included. The sequence is cut down to CDR3 DNA, 36 bases in frame from base 1. CDR1 DFQATT and CDR2 SNEGSKA were looked up in the germline V gene (reference sequence). Cut back by 3 bases and 10 bases, the V and J ends lie 13 bases apart. These data belong to a study of neurological immune-mediated disorders (dated by TCRdb to 2018 to 2020). Study-level background: Of the roughly 34 multiple sclerosis patients, about 30 had relapsing-remitting MS and 3 had secondary progressive MS. Using UMI-based sequencing, the study compared peripheral blood TCR-beta repertoires from patients with HTLV-I-associated myelopathy (HAM/TSP), patients with multiple sclerosis, and healthy controls. The cohort comprised roughly 65 subjects: roughly 15 HAM/TSP patients, approximately 34 multiple sclerosis patients and around 20 healthy controls. Alongside PBMC samples, the set of 106 TCR-beta libraries contained longitudinal samples, technical triplicates, and paired CD4+ and CD8+ T-cell subsets that had been sorted. What the study reported, not specific to this receptor: In a phylogenetic analysis, the repertoires of 18 out of 34 MS patients fell into a single cluster of related CDR3 sequences, pointing to a possible signature at the repertoire level. No association of the MS cluster with clinical or MRI features was observed, and the need for larger cohorts was stated by the authors. No identical CDR3 amino acid sequences were shared among expanded clones across subjects, suggesting private TCR-beta repertoires in all groups. TCR clonal expansion was highest in HAM/TSP patients and lowest in MS patients, with MS patients falling below even healthy controls.

For the unsorted PBMC libraries, 2 million PBMCs were stored in RNAlater at -80 degrees C until RNA extraction and were used to generate the libraries. Multiple sclerosis patients were enrolled in a US clinical protocol evaluating disease progression by magnetic resonance imaging. Peripheral blood was subjected to Ficoll-Hypaque density gradient centrifugation to isolate PBMCs, which were then cryopreserved in liquid nitrogen. Sequencing was done on a sample of PBMCs. The receptor was isolated from a man aged 35 to 55 with multiple sclerosis. The chain uses TRBV20-1 and TRBJ2-1; the D gene assignment is ambiguous. This receptor has the CDR3 CSASLEIGEQFF. The nucleotides read TGCAGTGCTAGTTTGGAAATTGGGGAGCAGTTCTTC.